The entry that follows covers one TCR beta chain sequence. The target of this receptor is not known. The record originates from a study of T cells expressing NK-cell markers (dated by TCRdb to the early 2020s). About the study as a whole: In sorted CD3+CD56+NKG2C+, CD3+CD56+NKG2C- and CD3+CD56-NKG2C+ T-cell subsets from eight donors, TCR beta-chain repertoires were profiled. Of the eight sequenced donors, seven were found to be HCMV-seropositive and one was found to be HCMV-seronegative. Randomly selected healthy volunteers, three men and five women, were used as the eight sequenced donors. The libraries were sequenced on Illumina HiSeq 2000/2500, MiSeq or NextSeq, producing 2 x 150 bp reads.

Summary of the overall study and its limitations: In several donors, the dominant CD3+CD56+NKG2C+ clonotypes were found to rank among the top 10 CD8+ clonotypes and to make up about 1.0-8% of CD8+ T cells. Whether the expanded NKG2C-expressing T cell clones were specific for HCMV antigens remained unclear. Those dominant clonotypes were again the most abundant among CD3+CD56-NKG2C+ cells in several donors, at about 28.3-60.1%.

A commercial ELISA kit detecting HCMV-specific IgG in serum was used to determine HCMV serostatus. Peripheral blood mononuclear cells were isolated from blood by Ficoll density gradient centrifugation. The germline V gene (reference sequence) sets CDR1 to SEHNR and CDR2 to FQNEAQ. Spanning cysteine to phenylalanine, the CDR3 consists of 12 amino acids. DNA was not recorded. TCRdb records Illumina HiSeq 2000 as the sequencer. 5'RACE template switching, by which a universal primer site and unique molecular identifiers were added, was used to make TCR beta cDNA libraries. cDNA synthesis was primed from the TCR beta constant segment, followed by two successive PCR amplification steps. Concerning the study's data processing: MIGEC handled demultiplexing of the reads and grouping by UMI, while MiTCR was used to assemble and quantify clonotypes. To exclude erroneous sequences, only TCR cDNA sequences supported by at least two reads were retained. The tcR package was used for downstream repertoire analysis, with clonotypes matched between fractions based on CDR3 nucleotide sequence plus V segment. VDJmatch was used to annotate antigen specificity against VDJdb, with one amino acid substitution in CDR3 permitted. TCRdb reprocessed the reads into one record per CDR3 protein sequence, lacking DNA. The V and J calls and clone size are TCRdb's, not the authors'. The table for this sample shows about 380,000 distinct CDR3 sequences. The ten top clones hold under 6.5% of the sample.

The V gene is TRBV7-9 and the J gene is TRBJ1-3. The clonotype originates from a man aged 18 to 69 in good health. The material sequenced was blood T cells: a sorted CD56 or NKG2C T cell subset, CD4+ or CD8+ T cells, or bulk PBMC T cells (not recorded which). The CDR3 has the sequence CASGDSGNTIYF.